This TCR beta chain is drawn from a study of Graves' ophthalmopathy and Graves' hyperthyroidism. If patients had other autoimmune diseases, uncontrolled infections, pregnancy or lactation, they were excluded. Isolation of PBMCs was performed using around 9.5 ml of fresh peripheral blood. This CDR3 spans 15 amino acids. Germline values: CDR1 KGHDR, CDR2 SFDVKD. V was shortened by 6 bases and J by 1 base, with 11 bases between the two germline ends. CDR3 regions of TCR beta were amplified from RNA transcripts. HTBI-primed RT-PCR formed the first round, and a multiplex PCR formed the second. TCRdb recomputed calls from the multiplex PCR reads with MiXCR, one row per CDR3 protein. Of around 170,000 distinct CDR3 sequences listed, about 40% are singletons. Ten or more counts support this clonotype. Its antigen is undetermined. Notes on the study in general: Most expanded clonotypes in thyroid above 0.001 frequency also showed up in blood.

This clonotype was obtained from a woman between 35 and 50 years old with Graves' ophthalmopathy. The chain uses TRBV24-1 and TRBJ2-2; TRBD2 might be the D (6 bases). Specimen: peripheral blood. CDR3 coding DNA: TGTGCCACCAGTTTCGGGACTGGGAACACCGGGGAGCTGTTTTTT. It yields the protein CATSFGTGNTGELFF.